This T cell receptor (beta chain) was found in a study of shared clonotypes between healthy human individuals. Study observations and caveats: Sequencing depth was a factor that was expected to affect clonotype sharing among donors.

Repertoires were generated with immunoSEQ multiplex PCR, while TCRdb's copy carries only in-frame clones and drops some. Altogether roughly 1,500,000 clones are present, about 98.5% being singletons, with the ten largest covering 0.36%. Points on this clone: Its antigen is not known.

Trimming removed 2 bases from V and 8 bases from J; junction bases left unmatched: 4. The CDR3 contains 13 residues. The germline gives CDR1 SGDLS, CDR2 YYNGEE. Sample: naive CD4+ T cells sorted from blood. Subset in this sample: CD45RA+ positively selected. The rearrangement links TRBV9 to TRBJ1-3; TRBD1 matches 7 bases. This receptor was identified in a man aged 25-40 years in good health. CDR3 residues: CASSVSGTDTIYF. The CDR3 DNA is TGTGCCAGCAGCGTCTCCGGGACAGACACCATATATTTT.